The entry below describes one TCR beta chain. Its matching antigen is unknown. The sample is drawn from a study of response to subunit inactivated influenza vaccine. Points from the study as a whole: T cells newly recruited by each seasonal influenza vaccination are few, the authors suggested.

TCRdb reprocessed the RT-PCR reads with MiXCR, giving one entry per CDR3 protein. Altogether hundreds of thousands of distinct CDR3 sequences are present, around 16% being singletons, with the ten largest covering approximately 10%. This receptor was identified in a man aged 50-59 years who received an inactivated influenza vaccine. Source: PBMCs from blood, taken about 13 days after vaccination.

CDR3 nucleotides: TGTGCCAGTAGTATAGCACAGGGGAGCATTCAGTACTTC. Protein product: CASSIAQGSIQYF. This sequence joins TRBV19 and TRBJ2-4; 7 nucleotides align to TRBD1. The junction had 3 bases not matched to a gene; V was cut back by 1 base and J by 9 bases. From germline, CDR1 is LNHDA and CDR2 SQIVND (reference sequence). The CDR3 runs to 13 residues.